Following are 30 T cell receptor beta chains from one sample sequenced in a study of Graves' ophthalmopathy and Graves' hyperthyroidism. TCR beta CDR3 amplification used RNA transcripts. First-round RT-PCR with HTBI primers preceded a second-round multiplex PCR. TCRdb reanalysed the multiplex PCR reads using MiXCR and keeps one entry per CDR3 protein. This table holds hundreds of thousands of distinct CDR3 sequences, roughly 21% found once. The sequencing input was peripheral blood. The receptors derive from a woman in her 50s with Graves' ophthalmopathy.

This clonotype showed up many times. The rearrangement uses TRBV29-1 and TRBJ2-5, with 9 bases lining up with TRBD2. Germline trimming cut 5 bases from V and 3 bases from J; bases unmatched to any gene: 4. The germline V gene has CDR1 SQVTM and CDR2 ANQGSEA. This CDR3 comprises 13 residues. CDR3 amino acids: CSVLWTSEETQYF. CDR3 nucleotides: TGCAGCGTTCTTTGGACTAGCGAAGAGACCCAGTACTTC.

This clonotype occurred a few times. The chain uses TRBV28 and TRBJ2-7, with D perhaps matching TRBD2 (6 bases). The germline CDR1 and CDR2 sequences are MDHEN and SYDVKM. CDR3 length equals 16 residues. V was pared by 5 bases and J by 3 bases, with 20 bases between. In DNA, the CDR3 is TGTGCCAGCAGTCCCCTAGGGCGGGACGGGTTCTACGAGCAGTACTTC. This encodes CASSPLGRDGFYEQYF.

This clonotype has at least ten counts. The V call is TRBV5-1, the J call TRBJ2-7, with D possibly TRBD2 on 6 matching bases. Trimming stripped 2 bases from V and 0 bases from J, with 18 bases between. The CDR3 has 17 amino acids. Per the germline V gene, CDR1 is SGHRS and CDR2 is YFSETQ. The CDR3 bases are TGCGCCAGCAGCTTCGGCCCACGGGGGAGAAGCTCCTACGAGCAGTACTTC. Translated: CASSFGPRGRSSYEQYF.

This clonotype was counted ten times or more. The CDR3 loop is CAGGGGEETQYF. CDR3 nucleotides: TGTGCCGGGGGCGGGGGGGAAGAGACCCAGTACTTC. This chain joins TRBV30 and TRBJ2-5; 9 bases are a match to TRBD2. This CDR3 comprises 12 residues. Germline V lookup: CDR1 GTSNPN, CDR2 SVGIG (reference sequence). After removal of 8 bases from V and 3 bases from J, the junction contained 4 bases not matched to a gene.

V usage is TRBV6-5 and J usage is TRBJ1-5; unclear D gene. V gave up 4 bases and J gave up 4 bases, with 8 bases separating them. In germline, CDR1 is MNHEY, CDR2 SVGAGI. CDR3 length equals 13 residues. CDR3 protein: CASSWVYNQPQHF. The CDR3 bases are TGTGCCAGCAGTTGGGTATATAATCAGCCCCAGCATTTT.

The V and J genes are TRBV20-1 and TRBJ2-7; 7 bases line up with TRBD1. This CDR3 spans 13 amino acids. Germline V gives CDR1 DFQATT, CDR2 SNEGSKA (reference sequence). V trimming: 4 bases; J trimming: 3 bases; junction bases outside the gene matches: 6. CDR3 sequence reads: CSAKGTEYYEQYF. DNA of the CDR3: TGCAGTGCTAAGGGGACAGAGTACTACGAGCAGTACTTC.

This clonotype was picked up many times. The chain recombines TRBV24-1 with TRBJ2-1; 8 bases align to TRBD2. The trim removed 6 bases at V and 1 base at J, leaving 1 base unmatched. The CDR3 is made up of 14 amino acids. The germline V gene encodes CDR1 KGHDR and CDR2 SFDVKD. The CDR3 reads CATSLAGSYNEQFF. The CDR3 DNA is TGTGCCACCAGTTTAGCGGGATCCTACAATGAGCAGTTCTTC.

The table lists this clonotype with many counts. The chain uses TRBV20-1 and TRBJ1-2; 8 bases align to TRBD1. This CDR3 is 11 amino acids long. With V trimmed by 6 bases and J by 5 bases, 2 bases remained unmatched. Germline values: CDR1 DFQATT, CDR2 SNEGSKA (reference sequence). CDR3 region: CSARQGYGYTF. In DNA form, the CDR3 reads TGCAGTGCCAGACAGGGGTATGGCTACACCTTC.

Worth noting for this clonotype: This may be a read error, as it is one base from a much larger clone. This chain connects TRBV30 to TRBJ2-7; D not certain. Germline V gene data show CDR1 as GTSNPN and CDR2 as SVGIG (reference sequence). The CDR3 loop spans 13 amino acids. Trimming cost V 2 bases and J 4 bases, with 12 bases left between them. The CDR3 sequence: CAWSMAVTYEQYF. CDR3 sequence (DNA): TGTGCCTGGAGTATGGCGGTCACATACGAGCAGTACTTC.

This clonotype has a count of ten or more. The chain recombines TRBV6-5 with TRBJ1-3; D uncertain. CDR3 length: 13 amino acids. The V end was cut by 10 bases, the J end by 4 bases, with 14 bases between. Per germline, CDR1 MNHEY and CDR2 SVGAGI. CDR3 DNA: TGTGCCACAACCGACGAATTAGGAAACACCATATATTTT. Encoded protein: CATTDELGNTIYF.

The table lists this clonotype with many counts. Given a much more abundant clone one base away, this may be a read error. The CDR3 DNA follows: TGTACCAGCATTGGACTAGCGGGAGTCGAAGAGACCCAGTACTTC. It specifies CTSIGLAGVEETQYF. V gene TRBV2 combines with J gene TRBJ2-5, with 13 nucleotides matching TRBD2. This CDR3 has 15 residues. The V gene's germline CDR1 is SNHLY and CDR2 FYNNEI.

This clonotype was counted at least ten times. The V and J genes are TRBV27 and TRBJ2-7; D gene ambiguous. V was pared by 5 bases and J by 2 bases, with 7 bases between. The germline V gene has CDR1 MNHEY and CDR2 SMNVEV (reference sequence). The CDR3 is made up of 12 amino acids. Here the CDR3 reads CASSPSPYEQYF. In DNA form, the CDR3 reads TGTGCCAGCAGTCCAAGCCCCTACGAGCAGTACTTC.

This clonotype was recorded many times. The chain employs TRBV27 and TRBJ1-5; the D gene is possibly TRBD1 (6 bases). Germline V lookup: CDR1 MNHEY, CDR2 SMNVEV (reference sequence). Deletions cut 3 bases from V and 3 bases from J, with 9 bases between. This CDR3 spans 14 amino acids. The CDR3 reads CASSFAGVNQPQHF. Written as DNA, the CDR3 is TGTGCCAGCAGTTTTGCAGGGGTCAATCAGCCCCAGCATTTT.

Of note for this clonotype: A much bigger clone sits one base away, suggesting this may be a read error. The chain combines TRBV10-3 with TRBJ1-1, with D unresolved. Germline lookup yields CDR1 ENHRY and CDR2 SYGVKD. The CDR3 covers 13 residues. Trimming cost V 3 bases and J 7 bases, with 12 bases left between them. CDR3 in amino acids: CAISDRREIEAFF. For the CDR3, the DNA is TGTGCCATCAGTGATCGGAGGGAGATTGAAGCTTTCTTT.

This clonotype was recorded at least ten times. The chain employs TRBV12-3 or TRBV12-4 and TRBJ1-1; 7 bases are shared with TRBD1. The CDR3 covers 16 residues. V was pared by 7 bases and J by 5 bases, with 16 bases of the junction left unmatched. The chain's CDR3 is CASTPLLGRGGTEAFF. CDR3 sequence (DNA): TGTGCCAGCACCCCCTTACTTGGCAGGGGGGGGACTGAAGCTTTCTTT.

This clonotype was seen at least ten times. This sequence joins TRBV11-2 and TRBJ2-7, with 10 positions matching TRBD2. Germline V lookup: CDR1 SGHAT, CDR2 FQNNGV. Germline trimming cut 1 base from V and 2 bases from J; bases unmatched to any gene: 5. The CDR3 covers 16 residues. The CDR3 DNA reads as TGTGCCAGCAGCTTAGGCCGGACTAGCGGAACCTACGAGCAGTACTTC. Translation: CASSLGRTSGTYEQYF.

This clonotype was counted ten times or more. The V call is TRBV7-2, the J call TRBJ1-1; D unresolved. There are 13 residues in the CDR3. Trimming shortened V by 1 base and J by 7 bases, and 10 bases separated the two germline ends. Looked up from germline, CDR1 is SGHTA and CDR2 is FQGNSA. CDR3 sequence: CASSLGSRFEAFF. CDR3 nucleotide sequence: TGTGCCAGCAGCTTAGGATCCCGTTTTGAAGCTTTCTTT.

This clonotype was observed at least ten times. The V call is TRBV27, the J call TRBJ1-6; possibly TRBD1 for D (6 bases). Germline values: CDR1 MNHEY, CDR2 SMNVEV (reference sequence). The CDR3 has 15 amino acids. V lost 7 bases, J lost 7 bases, and 17 bases lay in between. The CDR3 loop reads CASTPLTGRNSPLHF. The DNA for the CDR3 is TGTGCCAGCACGCCTTTAACAGGGCGGAATTCACCCCTCCACTTT.

The J gene is TRBJ2-4, the V gene TRBV27; D may be TRBD2 (6 bases). The germline CDR1 and CDR2 sequences are MNHEY and SMNVEV (reference sequence). Trimming left V 3 bases short and J 5 bases short, with 14 bases between. The CDR3 consists of 15 residues. The CDR3 nucleotides read TGTGCCAGCAGTTTGGACTACTATAGGCAAAACATTCAGTACTTC. This sequence encodes CASSLDYYRQNIQYF.

This clonotype was found many times. This chain joins TRBV2 and TRBJ1-5; D is ambiguous. The CDR3 is 13 amino acids. The V end was cut by 4 bases, the J end by 5 bases, with 9 bases between. Looked up from germline, CDR1 is SNHLY and CDR2 is FYNNEI. In DNA, the CDR3 is TGTGCCAGCAGTGTAGGGCAGTATCAGCCCCAGCATTTT. Translation: CASSVGQYQPQHF.

This clonotype appeared many times. The chain recombines TRBV12-3 or TRBV12-4 with TRBJ1-2, with a weak D call TRBD1 (6 bases). The CDR3 runs 14 residues. V lost 4 bases and J 4 bases, leaving 13 bases between the germline ends. The CDR3 region has the DNA TGTGCCAGCAGTTCAGGGGCAGGGACCTATGGCTACACCTTC. Its translation: CASSSGAGTYGYTF.

The chain links TRBV30 to TRBJ2-5; D may be TRBD2 (6 bases). V was shortened by 2 bases and J by 4 bases, with 8 bases between the two germline ends. The germline V gene encodes CDR1 GTSNPN and CDR2 SVGIG (reference sequence). This CDR3 has 12 amino acids. CDR3 region: CAWSFGGETQYF. DNA of the CDR3: TGTGCCTGGAGTTTCGGGGGAGAGACCCAGTACTTC.

There are many counts of this clonotype. V usage is TRBV14 and J usage is TRBJ2-7, with D perhaps matching TRBD2 (5 bases). The V gene lost 1 base and the J gene lost 0 bases, with 10 bases spanning the gap. CDR3 length equals 15 residues. CDR1 and CDR2 (germline): SGHDN, FVKESK. Written as DNA, the CDR3 is TGTGCCAGCAGCCAAGTAGCGTGGAGCTCCTACGAGCAGTACTTC. Its translation: CASSQVAWSSYEQYF.

This clonotype was counted at least ten times. The chain couples TRBV19 to TRBJ1-6; the D is unclear. The CDR3 consists of 14 residues. V dropped 3 bases and J dropped 9 bases, with 12 bases sitting between them. In germline, CDR1 is LNHDA, CDR2 SQIVND (reference sequence). The CDR3 is CASSIVGEASPLHF. CDR3 bases: TGTGCCAGTAGTATTGTCGGGGAGGCTTCACCCCTCCACTTT.

This clonotype has a handful of counts. The V gene is TRBV6-2 or TRBV6-3, the J gene TRBJ2-2, with 8 bases matching TRBD2. Germline V gene lookup returns CDR1 MNHEY and CDR2 SVGEGT. Unmatched junction bases numbered 11, after V lost 5 bases and J lost 6 bases. The CDR3 consists of 16 residues. CDR3 amino acids: CASSPQLAGPPGELFF. The DNA of the CDR3 is TGTGCCAGCAGTCCCCAGCTAGCGGGTCCACCCGGGGAGCTGTTTTTT.

The chain employs TRBV11-2 and TRBJ2-2, with 9 bases fitting TRBD1. The CDR3 spans 14 residues. The trim removed 6 bases at V and 6 bases at J, leaving 5 bases unmatched. Germline CDR1 reads SGHAT; CDR2 reads FQNNGV. CDR3 region: CASSLTGGPGELFF. CDR3 coding DNA: TGTGCCAGCAGTCTTACAGGGGGCCCCGGGGAGCTGTTTTTT.

The rearrangement joins TRBV7-8 to TRBJ2-7; TRBD2 is a possible D gene (6 bases). This CDR3 region has 15 residues. CDR1 and CDR2 (germline): SGHVS, FQNEAQ. The V gene lost 1 base and the J gene lost 2 bases, with 12 bases spanning the gap. The CDR3 bases are TGTGCCAGCAGCTTAGTGGTGGAGGGAACCTACGAGCAGTACTTC. This encodes CASSLVVEGTYEQYF.

This clonotype was counted a few times. The V and J genes are TRBV2 and TRBJ1-5, with 12 bases that match TRBD1. The trim removed 2 bases at V and 6 bases at J, leaving 17 bases unmatched. The CDR3 length is 20 residues. Germline V lookup: CDR1 SNHLY, CDR2 FYNNEI. As DNA, the CDR3 is TGTGCCAGCAGTGAAAGTGGGTTCCCGGGACAGGGGGCGCGGAGTCAGCCCCAGCATTTT. Amino acids: CASSESGFPGQGARSQPQHF.

The chain's CDR3 is CASSVVSDRGSTEAFF. The DNA of the CDR3 is TGTGCCAGCAGTGTAGTCTCGGACAGGGGGAGCACTGAAGCTTTCTTT. V usage is TRBV6-1 and J usage is TRBJ1-1; 10 bases are shared with TRBD1. The length of the CDR3 is 16 residues. CDR1 and CDR2 (germline): MNHNS, SASEGT. Trimming cost V 4 bases and J 4 bases; bases outside gene matches: 9.

The V call is TRBV9, the J call TRBJ2-7; TRBD1 agrees at 9 bases. This CDR3 contains 14 residues. Per germline, CDR1 SGDLS and CDR2 YYNGEE. The V and J ends lost 2 bases and 4 bases, in that order; junction bases with no gene match: 4. The CDR3 DNA reads as TGTGCCAGCAGCGTCGGGGACAGGGTGTACGAGCAGTACTTC. This gives the protein CASSVGDRVYEQYF.